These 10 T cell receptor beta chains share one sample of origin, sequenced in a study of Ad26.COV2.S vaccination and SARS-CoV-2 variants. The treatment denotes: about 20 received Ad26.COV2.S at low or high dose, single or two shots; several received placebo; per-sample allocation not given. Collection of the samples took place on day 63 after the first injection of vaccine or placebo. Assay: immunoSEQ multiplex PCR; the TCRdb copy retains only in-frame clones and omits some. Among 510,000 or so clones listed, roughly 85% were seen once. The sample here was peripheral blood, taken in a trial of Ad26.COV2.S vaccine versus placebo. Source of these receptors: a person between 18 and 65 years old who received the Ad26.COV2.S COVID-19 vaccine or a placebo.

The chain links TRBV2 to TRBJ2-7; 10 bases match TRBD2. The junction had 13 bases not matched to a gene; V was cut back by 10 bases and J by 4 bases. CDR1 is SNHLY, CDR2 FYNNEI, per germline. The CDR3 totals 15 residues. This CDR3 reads CAIGLAETRLYEQYF. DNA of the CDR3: TGTGCCATTGGACTAGCGGAGACCCGTTTATACGAGCAGTACTTC.

The CDR3 loop is CASSPGLAADTQYF. Written as DNA, the CDR3 is TGTGCCAGCAGCCCCGGACTAGCTGCAGATACGCAGTATTTT. V and J are TRBV7-2 and TRBJ2-3, with 8 bases aligning to TRBD2. Germline assignment: CDR1 SGHTA and CDR2 FQGNSA. The CDR3 consists of 14 residues. V lost 5 bases and J lost 4; bases outside the gene matches: 5.

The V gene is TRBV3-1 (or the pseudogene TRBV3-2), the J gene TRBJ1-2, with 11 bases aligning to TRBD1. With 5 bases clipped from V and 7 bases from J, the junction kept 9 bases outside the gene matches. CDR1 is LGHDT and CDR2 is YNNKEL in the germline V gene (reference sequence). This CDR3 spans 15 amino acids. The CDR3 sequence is CASSLDRGRKRGYTF. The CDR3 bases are TGTGCCAGCAGCTTGGACAGGGGGCGAAAACGTGGCTACACCTTC.

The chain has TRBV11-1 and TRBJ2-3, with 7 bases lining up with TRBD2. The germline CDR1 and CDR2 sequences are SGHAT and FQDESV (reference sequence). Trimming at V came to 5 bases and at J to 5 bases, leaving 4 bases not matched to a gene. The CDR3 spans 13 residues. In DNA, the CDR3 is TGTGCCAGCAGCCACGGGGGGATAGATACGCAGTATTTT. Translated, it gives CASSHGGIDTQYF.

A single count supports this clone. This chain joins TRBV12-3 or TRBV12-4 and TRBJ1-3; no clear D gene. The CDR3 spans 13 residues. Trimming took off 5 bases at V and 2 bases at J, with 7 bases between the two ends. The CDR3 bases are TGTGCCAGCAGTCGAAGCGCTGGAAACACCATATATTTT. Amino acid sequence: CASSRSAGNTIYF.

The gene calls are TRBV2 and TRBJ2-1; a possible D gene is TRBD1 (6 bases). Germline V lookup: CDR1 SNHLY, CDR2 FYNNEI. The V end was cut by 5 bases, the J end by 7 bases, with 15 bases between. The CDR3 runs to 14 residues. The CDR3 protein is CASSLRDTLNEQFF. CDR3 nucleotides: TGTGCCAGCAGTCTCCGGGACACCTTGAATGAGCAGTTCTTC.

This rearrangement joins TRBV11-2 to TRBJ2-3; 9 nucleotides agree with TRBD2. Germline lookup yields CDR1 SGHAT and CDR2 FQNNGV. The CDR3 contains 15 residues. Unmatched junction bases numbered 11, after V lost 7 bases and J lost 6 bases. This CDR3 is CASMLAGDAQDTQYF. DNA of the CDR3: TGTGCCAGCATGTTAGCGGGAGACGCACAGGATACGCAGTATTTT.

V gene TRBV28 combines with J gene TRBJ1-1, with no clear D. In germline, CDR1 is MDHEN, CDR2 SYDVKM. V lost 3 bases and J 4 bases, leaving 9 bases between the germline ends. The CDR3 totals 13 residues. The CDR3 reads CASSLLRATEAFF. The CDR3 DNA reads TGTGCCAGCAGTTTGCTTCGGGCCACTGAAGCTTTCTTT.

Here the CDR3 DNA reads TGTGCCAGCAGCAAGCGGGAGGCCCTGGTATACAATGAGCAGTTCTTC. Translated: CASSKREALVYNEQFF. The chain is built from TRBV5-4 and TRBJ2-1; 9 bases are a match to TRBD2. J was trimmed by 4 bases and V by 4 bases; bases with no gene match: 9. The length of the CDR3 is 16 residues. Germline CDR1 and CDR2: SGHNT and YYREEE (reference sequence).

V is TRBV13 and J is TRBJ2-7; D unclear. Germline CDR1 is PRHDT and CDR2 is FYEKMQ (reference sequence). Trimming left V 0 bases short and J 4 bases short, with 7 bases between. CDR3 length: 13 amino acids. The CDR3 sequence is CASSLGGIYEQYF. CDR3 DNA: TGTGCCAGCAGCTTAGGAGGAATATACGAGCAGTACTTC.